These T cell receptor beta chains were read from a single sample in a study of cytomegalovirus exposure and HLA in healthy donors. The protocol was immunoSEQ multiplex PCR, while the TCRdb copy is restricted to in-frame clones and leaves out a portion. The table lists 150,000 to 200,000 clones, approximately 86% of them singletons, with approximately 2.5% in the top ten. The sample consisted of PBMCs. The source of these receptors is a man aged 18 to 30 in good health and CMV-seropositive. CDR3s include the opening cysteine and the closing phenylalanine or tryptophan. The D gene is left open where the match is weak. The size field is filled for only some rows; it gives once, few, many or a size class.

medium-sized TRBJ2-2 TRBD1 14 TRBV6-1 CASPLDRDNGELFF TGTGCCAGCCCTCTCGACAGGGACAACGGGGAGCTGTTTTTT
NA TRBJ2-7 NA 14 TRBV11-1 CASSPGTGRDEQYF TGTGCCAGCAGCCCCGGGACTGGCCGCGACGAGCAGTACTTC
NA TRBJ1-1 TRBD1 13 TRBV6-5 CASRTGQGLLAFF TGTGCCAGCAGGACGGGACAGGGACTGTTAGCTTTCTTT
once TRBJ2-7 NA 14 TRBV28 CASRGSSGSYEQYF TGTGCCAGCAGAGGATCAAGCGGTTCCTACGAGCAGTACTTC
NA TRBJ2-7 TRBD2 14 TRBV27 CASSLNGRAYEQYF TGTGCCAGCAGTTTAAATGGGAGGGCCTACGAGCAGTACTTC
NA TRBJ2-7 TRBD1 14 TRBV28 CASSSGQGAREQYF TGTGCCAGCAGTTCGGGACAGGGGGCGCGCGAGCAGTACTTC
NA TRBJ2-7 TRBD1 15 TRBV7-8 CASTRPGTGPHEQYF TGTGCCAGCACCCGGCCCGGGACAGGGCCCCACGAGCAGTACTTC
NA TRBJ2-5 TRBD1 16 TRBV27 CASSPGTGGVEETQYF TGTGCCAGCAGCCCAGGGACAGGGGGCGTTGAGGAGACCCAGTACTTC
NA TRBJ2-1 TRBD2 17 TRBV27 CASVGTSGFGGWDEQFF TGTGCCAGCGTCGGGACTAGCGGATTCGGGGGCTGGGATGAGCAGTTCTTC
NA TRBJ2-7 NA 17 TRBV28 CASRDHWGTQSSYEQYF TGTGCCAGCAGGGACCATTGGGGGACTCAGAGCTCCTACGAGCAGTACTTC
NA TRBJ1-5 TRBD1 16 TRBV10-3 CAISETGTGGYQPQHF TGTGCCATCAGTGAGACCGGGACAGGGGGTTATCAGCCCCAGCATTTT
NA TRBJ1-1 TRBD1 14 TRBV28 CASSLTGEGTEAFF TGTGCCAGCAGCCTGACAGGGGAGGGGACTGAAGCTTTCTTT
NA TRBJ1-2 TRBD1 15 TRBV7-2 CASSASGQIVYGYTF TGTGCCAGCAGCGCTTCGGGACAGATCGTCTATGGCTACACCTTC
NA TRBJ1-2 NA 13 TRBV18 CASSRDSAYGYTF TGTGCCAGCTCACGTGACAGCGCCTATGGCTACACCTTC
NA TRBJ2-5 TRBD2 15 TRBV5-1 CASSAGLAGGETQYF TGCGCCAGCAGCGCGGGACTAGCGGGGGGAGAGACCCAGTACTTC
NA TRBJ2-7 TRBD2 14 TRBV5-4 CASSLSSGSPEQYF TGTGCCAGCAGCTTGTCTAGCGGGAGTCCCGAGCAGTACTTC
NA TRBJ2-7 NA 14 TRBV18 CASTSSRLNYEQYF TGTGCCAGCACCAGCTCCAGGCTGAACTACGAGCAGTACTTC
NA TRBJ2-5 TRBD1 15 TRBV5-1 CASSSQKAGGETQYF TGCGCCAGCAGCTCCCAAAAAGCAGGGGGAGAGACCCAGTACTTC
NA TRBJ1-2 NA 13 TRBV5-8 CASSGSPNYGYTF TGTGCCAGCAGCGGCAGTCCTAACTATGGCTACACCTTC
once TRBJ2-7 NA 14 TRBV7-7 CASSPDLSSYEQYF TGTGCTAGCAGCCCAGACTTGAGCTCCTACGAGCAGTACTTC
NA TRBJ1-2 NA 14 TRBV9 CASSTYLGENGYTF TGTGCCAGCAGCACCTACCTCGGGGAGAATGGCTACACCTTC
NA TRBJ2-7 NA 16 TRBV2 CATGGRGMGVRDEQYF TGTGCCACTGGCGGCCGTGGAATGGGAGTGAGGGACGAGCAGTACTTC
NA TRBJ1-5 NA 16 TRBV7-3 CASSVGGGVNNQPQHF TGTGCCAGCAGCGTGGGTGGAGGGGTGAACAATCAGCCCCAGCATTTT
NA TRBJ1-3 NA 17 TRBV5-1 CASSSTIDSPSGNTIYF TGCGCCAGCAGCTCTACCATAGACAGCCCCTCTGGAAACACCATATATTTT
NA TRBJ2-7 TRBD1 15 TRBV27 CASSLWGTAPYEQYF TGTGCCAGCAGTTTATGGGGGACAGCCCCCTACGAGCAGTACTTC
NA TRBJ2-4 NA 14 TRBV25-1 CASSEAGNKNIQYF TGTGCCAGCAGTGAGGCCGGGAACAAAAACATTCAGTACTTC
few TRBJ2-5 TRBD1 15 TRBV7-2 CASSSGQGRGETQYF TGTGCCAGCAGCTCCGGACAGGGGAGGGGAGAGACCCAGTACTTC
NA TRBJ1-1 NA 16 TRBV13 CASSWYRAGMNTEAFF TGTGCCAGCAGCTGGTACAGGGCTGGTATGAACACTGAAGCTTTCTTT
once TRBJ2-7 NA 14 TRBV13 CASSTSDGSYEQYF TGTGCCAGCAGCACCTCCGACGGGTCCTACGAGCAGTACTTC
once TRBJ1-2 NA 16 TRBV28 CASSPLSPGQSYGYTF TGTGCCAGCAGTCCTTTATCTCCGGGACAATCCTATGGCTACACCTTC
NA TRBJ2-7 TRBD2 17 TRBV30 CACSIFGTSGPRYEQYF TGTGCCTGTTCGATTTTTGGGACTAGCGGACCCCGCTACGAGCAGTACTTC
NA TRBJ2-1 NA 12 TRBV13 CASSGTRQGPLF TGTGCCAGCAGCGGGACTAGACAGGGCCCACTCTTC
NA TRBJ2-1 NA 20 TRBV11-3 CASRPIVRGPPNFSYNEQFF TGTGCCAGCAGACCAATAGTAAGGGGCCCTCCTAATTTCTCCTACAATGAGCAGTTCTTC
NA TRBJ2-5 NA 12 TRBV2 CASSEIEETQYF TGTGCCAGCAGTGAGATAGAAGAGACCCAGTACTTC
NA TRBJ2-7 NA 14 TRBV5-1 CATSPQLAFHEQYF TGCGCCACCTCCCCCCAGTTGGCATTCCACGAGCAGTACTTC
NA TRBJ2-5 TRBD1 12 TRBV29-1 CSVLGQEETQYF TGCAGCGTCCTAGGACAGGAAGAGACCCAGTACTTC
NA TRBJ1-5 TRBD1 14 TRBV6-5 CASSFGTENQPQHF TGTGCCAGCAGTTTCGGGACAGAGAATCAGCCCCAGCATTTT
NA TRBJ1-1 NA 14 TRBV5-1 CASSAGRLNTEAFF TGCGCCAGCAGCGCGGGACGGTTGAACACTGAAGCTTTCTTT
NA TRBJ1-1 NA 14 TRBV4-3 CASSQVSLNTEAFF TGCGCCAGCAGCCAAGTATCTCTGAACACTGAAGCTTTCTTT
NA TRBJ1-5 NA 12 TRBV10-3 CAIRDTDQPQHF TGTGCCATCAGAGACACCGATCAGCCCCAGCATTTT
NA TRBJ2-7 NA 13 TRBV5-1 CASSLEAAREQYF TGCGCCAGCAGCTTGGAGGCGGCGCGCGAGCAGTACTTC
NA TRBJ2-5 TRBD1 15 TRBV10-3 CAISGGTGGLETQYF TGTGCCATCAGTGGCGGGACAGGGGGCTTGGAGACCCAGTACTTC
NA TRBJ2-3 NA 18 TRBV9 CASSSYSVGEAGTDTQYF TGTGCCAGCAGCTCCTATAGCGTGGGTGAGGCCGGCACAGATACGCAGTATTTT
NA TRBJ2-7 TRBD2 14 TRBV7-9 CASSRTSGSYEQYF TGTGCCAGCAGCCGGACTAGCGGTTCCTACGAGCAGTACTTC
NA TRBJ2-3 TRBD1 14 TRBV10-3 CASVPGTGADTQYF TGTGCCTCGGTTCCCGGGACAGGGGCAGATACGCAGTATTTT
once TRBJ1-3 TRBD1 17 TRBV5-4 CASSNIPGQSRGNTIYF TGTGCCAGCAGCAATATCCCGGGACAGTCCCGAGGAAACACCATATATTTT